These 20 T cell receptor beta chains were sequenced from one sample in a study of cytomegalovirus exposure and HLA in healthy donors. Primers: 60 Vbeta forward and 13 Jbeta reverse. This table comes from immunoSEQ multiplex PCR, and its TCRdb copy is limited to in-frame clones, with some not included. The data show about 140,000 clones, approximately 84% seen once. The material sequenced was PBMCs. The source of these receptors is a woman between 40 and 50 years old in good health and CMV-seronegative.

The chain carries TRBV28 and TRBJ2-7; 14 bases are shared with TRBD2. This CDR3 comprises 20 residues. The J segment lost 0 bases and the V segment lost 7 bases, leaving 17 bases of the junction unmatched. Germline V CDR1 and CDR2: MDHEN, SYDVKM. The CDR3, as DNA: TGTGCCAGCACCCCCTCCCCGGGACTAGCGGGAGAAGGGAGCTCCTACGAGCAGTACTTC. Amino acids: CASTPSPGLAGEGSSYEQYF. Complete variable domain (other parts from reference TRBV28 and TRBJ2-7): DVKVTQSSRYLVKRTGEKVFLECVQDMDHENMFWYRQDPGLGLRLIYFSYDVKMKEKGDIPEGYSVSREKKERFSLILESASTNQTSMYLCASTPSPGLAGEGSSYEQYFGPGTRLTVT.

The V call is TRBV4-3, the J call TRBJ2-1, with D perhaps matching TRBD2 (6 bases). The germline gives CDR1 LGHNA, CDR2 YSLEER. Between the trimmed V and J ends, which lost 3 bases and 6 bases, there was a span of 15 bases. This CDR3 has 15 amino acids. The CDR3 coding sequence is TGCGCCAGCAGCCAGGCGGGGTCCCCGGGCAATGAGCAGTTCTTC. Translating gives CASSQAGSPGNEQFF.

The chain links TRBV9 to TRBJ2-5; 11 nucleotides line up with TRBD2. The J call is uncertain, as TRBJ2-7 better fits the DNA end. Germline values: CDR1 SGDLS, CDR2 YYNGEE. The CDR3 covers 15 residues. The CDR3 is CASSVGTSGPYEQYF. The CDR3 bases are TGTGCCAGCAGCGTGGGGACTAGCGGACCGTACGAGCAGTACTTC.

This clone was observed a single time. This rearrangement joins TRBV4-2 to TRBJ1-4, with a weak D call TRBD1 (5 bases). Trimming shortened V by 7 bases and J by 5 bases, and 17 bases separated the two germline ends. The CDR3 loop spans 15 amino acids. CDR1 and CDR2 from the germline V gene are LGHNA and YNFKEQ. CDR3 sequence (DNA): TGTGCCAGCAACGGAGCCGGGACTTACAATGAAAAACTGTTTTTT. Protein sequence: CASNGAGTYNEKLFF.

The chain has TRBV2 and TRBJ2-3, with 14 bases fitting TRBD2. The trim removed 5 bases at V and 0 bases at J, leaving 19 bases unmatched. Germline lookup yields CDR1 SNHLY and CDR2 FYNNEI. This CDR3 spans 22 amino acids. DNA for the CDR3: TGTGCCAGCAGTCCCCTAGGGAGGTGGACTAGCGGGAGGCCCGCTAGCACAGATACGCAGTATTTT. It specifies CASSPLGRWTSGRPASTDTQYF.

The chain couples TRBV28 to TRBJ1-1; the match to TRBD1 covers 7 bases. The CDR3 totals 15 residues. The J segment lost 5 bases and the V segment lost 6 bases, leaving 12 bases of the junction unmatched. Germline V gene lookup returns CDR1 MDHEN and CDR2 SYDVKM. CDR3 in amino acids: CASSFTDRMDTEAFF. The CDR3 DNA follows: TGTGCCAGCAGCTTTACGGACAGGATGGATACTGAAGCTTTCTTT.

This chain joins TRBV5-6 and TRBJ2-7; D is unresolved. The CDR3 is 12 amino acids. Per the germline V gene, CDR1 is SGHDT and CDR2 is YYEEEE. Trimming left V 0 bases short and J 4 bases short, with 5 bases between. The CDR3 sequence: CASSLALYEQYF. The CDR3 nucleotides are TGTGCCAGCAGCTTGGCTCTGTACGAGCAGTACTTC.

The V gene is TRBV5-6, the J gene TRBJ2-3, with a weak D call TRBD1 (6 bases). Germline assignment: CDR1 SGHDT and CDR2 YYEEEE. The CDR3 consists of 17 residues. Trimming stripped 2 bases from V and 2 bases from J, with 18 bases between. CDR3 protein: CASSFAYRDTHTDTQYF. The DNA for the CDR3 is TGTGCCAGCAGCTTTGCTTACCGGGACACCCACACAGATACGCAGTATTTT.

The chain has TRBV6-6 and TRBJ1-1, with D unresolved. The germline V and J ends were trimmed by 6 bases and 6 bases, with 11 bases remaining between them. The germline CDR1 and CDR2 sequences are MNHNY and SVGAGI (reference sequence). The CDR3 length is 12 residues. CDR3 nucleotide sequence: TGTGCCAGCAGCGGGGATACCTCTGAAGCTTTCTTT. This gives the protein CASSGDTSEAFF.

The V gene is TRBV5-5, the J gene TRBJ2-3; no definite D call. V lost 2 bases and J lost 2, with 12 bases in between. Per germline, CDR1 SGHKS and CDR2 YYEKEE (reference sequence). The CDR3 is 15 amino acids. CDR3 residues: CASSFERQHTDTQYF. CDR3 DNA: TGTGCCAGCAGCTTTGAACGTCAACACACAGATACGCAGTATTTT.

This clone was seen a handful of times. This chain links TRBV7-2 with TRBJ2-7, with no clear D. Germline V gives CDR1 SGHTA, CDR2 FQGNSA. V was shortened by 3 bases and J by 3 bases, with 9 bases between the two germline ends. The CDR3 is 13 residues long. CDR3 sequence reads: CASSFITYYEQYF. The CDR3, as DNA: TGTGCCAGCAGCTTTATAACCTACTACGAGCAGTACTTC.

The chain joins TRBV28 to TRBJ1-2; TRBD1 is a possible D gene (6 bases). CDR3 length equals 14 residues. Trimming took off 2 bases at V and 3 bases at J, with 10 bases between the two ends. CDR1 MDHEN and CDR2 SYDVKM come from the germline V gene. The CDR3 loop reads CASSLAGVDYGYTF. As DNA, the CDR3 is TGTGCCAGCAGTTTAGCAGGGGTCGACTATGGCTACACCTTC.

The chain combines TRBV7-8 with TRBJ2-5; tentative D call: TRBD1 (6 bases). Germline CDR1 is SGHVS and CDR2 is FQNEAQ. The CDR3 is made up of 14 amino acids. Trimming removed 2 bases from V and 1 base from J, with 8 bases in between. The CDR3 region has the DNA TGTGCCAGCAGCTTACGGGACATCCAAGAGACCCAGTACTTC. This translates into CASSLRDIQETQYF. The whole variable domain, filled in from reference TRBV7-8 and TRBJ2-5, reads GAGVSQSPRYKVAKRGQDVALRCDPISGHVSLFWYQQALGQGPEFLTYFQNEAQLDKSGLPSDRFFAERPEGSVSTLKIQRTQQEDSAVYLCASSLRDIQETQYFGPGTRLLVL.

V and J are TRBV6-1 and TRBJ1-3; a possible D gene is TRBD1 (6 bases). Per the germline V gene, CDR1 is MNHNS and CDR2 is SASEGT. The CDR3 is made up of 15 amino acids. V was pared by 1 base and J by 6 bases, with 13 bases between. DNA for the CDR3: TGTGCCAGCAGTGAAGTAGAGGCAGGGGTAAACACCATATATTTT. Translation: CASSEVEAGVNTIYF.

This chain uses TRBV5-6 with TRBJ1-2; 8 nucleotides align to TRBD1. This CDR3 spans 15 amino acids. The trim removed 4 bases at V and 4 bases at J, leaving 9 bases unmatched. Germline V gene sequence: CDR1 SGHDT, CDR2 YYEEEE. The CDR3 is CASSPRTGSVYGYTF. The CDR3 DNA follows: TGTGCCAGCAGCCCCCGGACAGGGTCCGTCTATGGCTACACCTTC.

Comment on this clone: The same CDR3 also results from other DNA sequences found in this sample. The rearrangement joins TRBV28 to TRBJ2-7; the match to TRBD1 covers 7 bases. CDR1 is MDHEN, CDR2 SYDVKM, per germline. Trimming at V came to 6 bases and at J to 1 base, leaving 6 bases not matched to a gene. CDR3 length equals 14 residues. CDR3 sequence: CASRPRQGSYEQYF. CDR3 sequence (DNA): TGTGCCAGCAGACCTAGACAGGGATCCTACGAGCAGTACTTC.

This chain links TRBV28 with TRBJ1-5; 7 positions agree with TRBD1. Germline CDR1 MDHEN, CDR2 SYDVKM. Unmatched junction bases numbered 9, after V lost 8 bases and J lost 5 bases. The CDR3 loop spans 14 amino acids. As DNA, the CDR3 is TGTGCCAGCCGAACAGGGGAGATGTATCAGCCCCAGCATTTT. It is translated as CASRTGEMYQPQHF.

The rearrangement uses TRBV7-2 and TRBJ1-1; perhaps TRBD1 as D (5 bases). The CDR3 extends over 14 amino acids. The V and J ends lost 2 bases and 3 bases respectively, with 10 bases between them. The germline V gene encodes CDR1 SGHTA and CDR2 FQGNSA. For the CDR3, the DNA is TGTGCCAGCAGCTTACAGGGAATCGACACTGAAGCTTTCTTT. It specifies CASSLQGIDTEAFF.

The genes are TRBV6-6 and TRBJ1-1; 9 nucleotides line up with TRBD1. The CDR3 is 16 amino acids. V shed 8 bases, J shed 8 bases, and the junction held 18 bases outside the gene matches. CDR1 MNHNY and CDR2 SVGAGI come from the germline V gene (reference sequence). The DNA of the CDR3 is TGTGCCAGCGGAGGAACAGGGGGCGGCTCCGGGAGGGAAGCTTTCTTT. This sequence encodes CASGGTGGGSGREAFF.

V usage is TRBV9 and J usage is TRBJ2-2, with D hard to call. Trimming removed 5 bases from V and 6 bases from J, with 8 bases in between. Germline loops: CDR1 SGDLS, CDR2 YYNGEE. There are 12 residues in the CDR3. CDR3 in amino acids: CASSRLAGELFF. The CDR3 nucleotides are TGTGCCAGCAGTCGATTAGCCGGGGAGCTGTTTTTT.